This entry describes one T cell receptor (beta chain). Sample-barcoded 5' priming and a J-beta primer mix drove a second PCR of roughly 6 to 12 cycles. TCRdb re-derived calls from the 5' RACE reads in MiXCR, one entry per CDR3 protein. The table records 1,500,000 or so distinct CDR3 sequences, approximately 59% of them present only once. CDR3 length: 16 residues. Per the germline V gene, CDR1 is SGHTA and CDR2 is FQGNSA. The V and J ends lost 4 bases and 4 bases, in that order; junction bases with no gene match: 7. The data are from a study of blood T cells in healthy people across ages. PBMCs were isolated at a quantity of at least 6 million per sample.

The V call is TRBV7-2, the J call TRBJ2-3; 11 positions match TRBD1. This clonotype originated in a young man in good health. Material for sequencing was blood. In DNA, the CDR3 is TGTGCCAGCAGCTCAGCGGGGACAGGGGGACCAGATACGCAGTATTTT. Residues: CASSSAGTGGPDTQYF.